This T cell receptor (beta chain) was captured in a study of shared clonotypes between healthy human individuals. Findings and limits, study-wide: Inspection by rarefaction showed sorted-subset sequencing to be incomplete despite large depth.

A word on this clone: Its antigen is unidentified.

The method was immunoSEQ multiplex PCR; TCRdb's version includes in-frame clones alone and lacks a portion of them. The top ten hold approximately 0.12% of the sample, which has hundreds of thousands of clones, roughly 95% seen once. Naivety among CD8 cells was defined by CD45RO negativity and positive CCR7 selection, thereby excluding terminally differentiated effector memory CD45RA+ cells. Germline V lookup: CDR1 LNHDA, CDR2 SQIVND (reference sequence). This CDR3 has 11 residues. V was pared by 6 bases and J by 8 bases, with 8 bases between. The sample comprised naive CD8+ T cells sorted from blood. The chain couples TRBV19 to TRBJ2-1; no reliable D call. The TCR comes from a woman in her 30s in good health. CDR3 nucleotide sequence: TGTGCCAGTAGCCGAGGCGATGAGCAGTTCTTC. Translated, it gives CASSRGDEQFF.